The 9 T cell receptor beta chains in this list originate from one sample, sequenced in a study of Ad26.COV2.S vaccination and SARS-CoV-2 variants. Documented treatment: around 19 received Ad26.COV2.S at low or high dose, single or two shots; 5 received placebo; per-sample allocation not given. Samples analyzed were those drawn on day 63 after the first vaccine or placebo injection. Method: immunoSEQ multiplex PCR; TCRdb's copy keeps in-frame clones and lacks some. The table has 350,000 to 500,000 clones, roughly 90% seen once. The sample consisted of peripheral blood, taken in a trial of Ad26.COV2.S vaccine versus placebo. The receptors here all came from a person aged 18-60 years who received the Ad26.COV2.S COVID-19 vaccine or a placebo.

The chain uses TRBV10-3 and TRBJ1-5; D gene unclear. The V and J ends lost 4 bases and 3 bases respectively, with 7 bases between them. The CDR3 is made up of 13 amino acids. Looked up from germline, CDR1 is ENHRY and CDR2 is SYGVKD. The CDR3 here is CAISAGPNQPQHF. The CDR3 DNA reads TGTGCCATCAGTGCAGGTCCCAATCAGCCCCAGCATTTT.

V is TRBV28 and J is TRBJ2-3; 9 bases align to TRBD2. Germline V CDR1 and CDR2: MDHEN, SYDVKM. The CDR3 length is 14 residues. The V segment lost 6 bases and the J segment 5 bases; nucleotides outside the gene matches: 6. In DNA, the CDR3 is TGTGCCAGCAGCTTAGCGGGGGCTAGAGATACGCAGTATTTT. It is translated as CASSLAGARDTQYF.

The chain has TRBV7-2 and TRBJ1-6; D may be TRBD1 (6 bases). The CDR3 loop spans 15 amino acids. Trimming stripped 1 base from V and 8 bases from J, with 12 bases between. In germline, CDR1 is SGHTA, CDR2 FQGNSA. CDR3 amino acids: CASSLEGGQDSPLHF. CDR3 in DNA: TGTGCCAGCAGCTTAGAGGGGGGGCAGGATTCACCCCTCCACTTT.

The CDR3 sequence: CASSPRQGGDTGELFF. CDR3 DNA sequence: TGTGCCAGCAGCCCCCGACAGGGGGGGGACACCGGGGAGCTGTTTTTT. This chain links TRBV7-6 with TRBJ2-2; 9 bases align to TRBD1. Trimming took 5 bases from V and 3 from J; bases not matched to a gene: 7. The germline V gene encodes CDR1 SGHVS and CDR2 FNYEAQ. This CDR3 has 16 amino acids.

This clone was observed at least ten times. This rearrangement joins TRBV28 to TRBJ2-1; D uncertain. Germline V gene sequence: CDR1 MDHEN, CDR2 SYDVKM. V lost 5 bases and J lost 9, with 8 bases in between. This CDR3 comprises 11 residues. The CDR3 spells CASSPHSEQFF. The CDR3 DNA is TGTGCCAGCAGTCCTCACAGTGAGCAGTTCTTC.

The CDR3 DNA reads as TGTGCCAGCAGCTTAGGTGACTCCACCGGGGAGCTGTTTTTT. Protein product: CASSLGDSTGELFF. V gene TRBV7-9 combines with J gene TRBJ2-2; D gene uncertain. The CDR3 is made up of 14 amino acids. CDR1 and CDR2 (germline): SEHNR, FQNEAQ (reference sequence). V shed 1 base and J shed 4 bases, with 7 bases lying between them.

This chain joins TRBV19 and TRBJ1-4, with D maybe TRBD1 (5 bases). Germline values: CDR1 LNHDA, CDR2 SQIVND (reference sequence). Trimming took 7 bases from V and 3 from J, leaving 21 bases between them. The CDR3 consists of 17 residues. The CDR3 sequence is CASKGAGLVFPNEKLFF. The CDR3, as DNA: TGTGCCAGTAAAGGGGCAGGGCTCGTCTTCCCTAATGAAAAACTGTTTTTT. Complete variable domain (other parts from reference TRBV19 and TRBJ1-4): DGGITQSPKYLFRKEGQNVTLSCEQNLNHDAMYWYRQDPGQGLRLIYYSQIVNDFQKGDIAEGYSVSREKKESFPLTVTSAQKNPTAFYLCASKGAGLVFPNEKLFFGSGTQLSVL.

The V call is TRBV7-9, the J call TRBJ2-7; a possible D gene is TRBD2 (5 bases). CDR1 is SEHNR and CDR2 is FQNEAQ in the germline V gene (reference sequence). CDR3 length: 14 residues. V lost 3 bases and J 1 base, leaving 10 bases between the germline ends. CDR3 residues: CASSLRAGSYEQYF. The CDR3 bases are TGTGCCAGCAGCTTGAGGGCAGGATCCTACGAGCAGTACTTC.

The chain joins TRBV3-1 (or the pseudogene TRBV3-2) to TRBJ2-1; TRBD1 matches 10 bases. J lost 4 bases, V lost 5 bases, and 8 bases had no gene match. The germline V gene encodes CDR1 LGHDT and CDR2 YNNKEL (reference sequence). There are 16 residues in the CDR3. CDR3 loop: CASSTRTGGRYNEQFF. In nucleotides, the CDR3 is TGTGCCAGCAGCACCCGGACAGGGGGAAGGTACAATGAGCAGTTCTTC.